This TCR beta chain was sequenced for a study of memory CD4+ T cells and cytomegalovirus serostatus. TCRdb keeps only in-frame clones here, not all; method: immunoSEQ multiplex PCR. The data show over 25,000 clones, with around 76% seen just once and 0.85% to 1.2% held by the top ten. The CDR3 has 15 amino acids. Germline lookup yields CDR1 SGHKS and CDR2 YYEKEE (reference sequence). V trimming: 1 base; J trimming: 9 bases; junction bases outside the gene matches: 11. Single viable CD3+CD4+CD8-CD45RO+ cells were sorted as the memory CD4+ T cells. Sequencing was performed on memory CD4+ T cells from blood. The V call is TRBV5-5, the J call TRBJ1-2; the match to TRBD1 covers 8 bases. The receptor's source is an adult in good health and CMV-seronegative. This CDR3 reads CASSLSPSGGESYTF. The CDR3, as DNA: TGTGCCAGCAGCTTGTCCCCATCAGGGGGCGAAAGCTACACCTTC.